The rows below give T cell receptor beta chains drawn from one sample of a study of cytomegalovirus exposure and HLA in healthy donors. The table came from immunoSEQ multiplex PCR; TCRdb's copy has only in-frame clones and leaves some out. The sample has around 150,000 clones; about 83% are singletons. The sequencing sample was made of PBMCs. The receptors come from a young woman in good health and CMV-seronegative. CDR3s leave out the opening cysteine and the closing phenylalanine or tryptophan. Part of the rows lack a size; the others show once, few, many or a class for expanded clones.

>TRBV28|once
ASSRGSGRDEQF
>TRBV6-5|-
ASRENYEQY
>TRBV4-1|-
ASSQSAGRFHGYT
>TRBV27|-
ASSSQPAGTGVYEQY
>TRBV28|-
ASSLGGADNEKLF
>TRBV7-3|-
ASSSGLPNTGELF
>TRBV27|-
ASSPLGQPYEQY
>TRBV2|-
ASNDRSNEKLF
>TRBV4-3|-
ASSQEWATTGELF
>TRBV5-1|-
ASSLGAGQGAAETQY
>TRBV6-5|once
ASSYSGQNGYNEQF
>TRBV15|-
ATSTFRGLAGDRGLNEQF
>TRBV29-1|-
SATTGSPYGELF
>TRBV2|-
ASSGQFSTNEKLF
>TRBV2|-
ASSEGAQGALSGYT
>TRBV7-2|-
ASSRDTNQPQH
>TRBV6-4|-
ASSDSGTGVNEQF
>TRBV4-1|-
ASSPVGAGSTDTQY
>TRBV5-3|-
ARSRKGANSPLH
>TRBV30|once
AWGRDQTVYGYT
>TRBV18|few
ASSPPGLYSNQPQH
>TRBV19|-
ASSLQGLQDEQY
>TRBV19|-
ASTTAAGELF
>TRBV29-1|-
SAQGRGELF
>TRBV5-1|-
ASSLYGGAYEQY
>TRBV2|few
ASSAQGGEKLF
>TRBV20-1|-
SARRGNEQY
>TRBV27|-
ASSPRGAVNYGYT
>TRBV19|-
ASSPDRGFEKLF
>TRBV18|-
ASSPPTVDTQY
>TRBV6-1|-
ASSGQGATEAF
>TRBV30|-
AWSVLAAYNEQF
>TRBV21-1|-
ASSKASGVPYEQY
>TRBV7-6|few
ASSQDRGGNEKLF
>TRBV2|-
ASSFGQGALEQY
>TRBV6-5|-
ATLAPGQGYEQY
>TRBV30|-
AWSGEVGQLTNYGYT
>TRBV5-8|-
ASRPGTSGRAFYEQY
>TRBV9|-
ASSDIAGTDTQY
>TRBV5-1|-
ASSPGLAGGTNEQY
>TRBV27|-
ASRETGVPYEQY
>TRBV23-1|once
ASSQSEEGREATNEKLF
>TRBV5-1|-
ASSPDLTGLNIQY
>TRBV6-5|-
ASSTGQNTGELF
>TRBV6-5|-
ASSQGQGRDTQY
>TRBV6-4|few
ASSDSHRGSQPQH
>TRBV10-1|-
ASSGTGQGGYT
>TRBV6-5|-
ASRPGAGANVLT